Listed below are T cell receptor beta chains from one sample, sequenced in a study of PD-L1 blockade in urothelial cancer. Profiling relied on immunoSEQ multiplex PCR, and the TCRdb table lists in-frame clones only, not all of them. The table shows tens of thousands of clones, with 80% to 90% occurring only once. The source material was PBMCs, sampled around atezolizumab (anti-PD-L1) treatment. The receptors derive from a man aged 70-80 years with urothelial cancer. Both conserved end residues are part of each CDR3. Each record gives: CDR3 length, J gene, clone size, V gene, D gene, CDR3 DNA, CDR3 protein. The D gene is left open where the match is weak. Size tells how often a clone was seen (once, few, many) or the class of an expanded clone, and some rows leave it out.

length: 16
J: TRBJ1-4
size: .
V: TRBV5-4
D: TRBD1
DNA: TGTGCCAGCAGCTTGGATGGGACAGGGGGCGATGAAAAACTGTTTTTT
CDR3: CASSLDGTGGDEKLFF

length: 14
J: TRBJ1-2
size: .
V: TRBV6-5
D: .
DNA: TGTGCCAGCAGTTACCGGGGAGGTCTCTATGGCTACACCTTC
CDR3: CASSYRGGLYGYTF

length: 15
J: TRBJ2-2
size: .
V: TRBV4-3
D: .
DNA: TGCGCCAGCAGCCTTTCGACATCTTACACCGGGGAGCTGTTTTTT
CDR3: CASSLSTSYTGELFF

length: 15
J: TRBJ2-3
size: .
V: TRBV7-7
D: TRBD2
DNA: TGTGCTAGCAGCTTGGCGGGGGGTAGCACAGATACGCAGTATTTT
CDR3: CASSLAGGSTDTQYF

length: 14
J: TRBJ1-4
size: .
V: TRBV29-1
D: TRBD1
DNA: TGCAGCGTGAGTGGGACAGGGTTGGGTGAAAAACTGTTTTTT
CDR3: CSVSGTGLGEKLFF

length: 13
J: TRBJ2-5
size: .
V: TRBV7-3
D: TRBD1
DNA: TGTGCCAGCAGCAGGGACAGGTTGGAGACCCAGTACTTC
CDR3: CASSRDRLETQYF

length: 15
J: TRBJ1-2
size: .
V: TRBV10-3
D: TRBD1
DNA: TGTGCCATCAGTGATGATTCAGGGGGCATAGGTGGCTACACCTTC
CDR3: CAISDDSGGIGGYTF

length: 15
J: TRBJ1-1
size: .
V: TRBV5-4
D: TRBD1
DNA: TGTGCCAGCAGCTCTAGACAGGGCATGAACACTGAAGCTTTCTTT
CDR3: CASSSRQGMNTEAFF

length: 14
J: TRBJ2-7
size: .
V: TRBV6-5
D: .
DNA: TGTGCCAGCAACCCAGGGGAGGGGAGGAACGAGCAGTACTTC
CDR3: CASNPGEGRNEQYF

length: 14
J: TRBJ2-2
size: .
V: TRBV2
D: TRBD2
DNA: TGTGCCAGCGCCCTAGCGGGGTACACCGGGGAGCTGTTTTTT
CDR3: CASALAGYTGELFF

length: 14
J: TRBJ2-5
size: .
V: TRBV25-1
D: .
DNA: TGTGCCAGCAGGGAAGTGGCCAGGGGAGAGACCCAGTACTTC
CDR3: CASREVARGETQYF

length: 15
J: TRBJ2-7
size: .
V: TRBV7-2
D: TRBD1
DNA: TGTGCCAGCAGCTTAAGGACAGGGGGTTCCTACGAGCAGTACTTC
CDR3: CASSLRTGGSYEQYF

length: 13
J: TRBJ2-1
size: once
V: TRBV27
D: .
DNA: TGTGCCAGCAGTTTAACGGGGACAAATGAGCAGTTCTTC
CDR3: CASSLTGTNEQFF

length: 14
J: TRBJ2-7
size: once
V: TRBV2
D: .
DNA: TGTGCCAGCAGTGAAAACAGAGCGGGCAGCGAGCAGTACTTC
CDR3: CASSENRAGSEQYF

length: 16
J: TRBJ2-3
size: .
V: TRBV7-9
D: .
DNA: TGTGCCAGCAGTTCTTTAGGGGGAGGGGTGTCAGATACGCAGTATTTT
CDR3: CASSSLGGGVSDTQYF

length: 16
J: TRBJ2-1
size: once
V: TRBV4-2
D: TRBD1
DNA: TGTGCCAGCAGCCAAGGGACAGGGGGCCCGAAAAATGAGCAGTTCTTC
CDR3: CASSQGTGGPKNEQFF

length: 17
J: TRBJ2-1
size: .
V: TRBV19
D: TRBD2
DNA: TGTGCCAGTAGATCCGGGACTAGCGGGGGGACCGGAAATGAGCAGTTCTTC
CDR3: CASRSGTSGGTGNEQFF

length: 14
J: TRBJ1-4
size: .
V: TRBV2
D: TRBD1
DNA: TGTGCCAGCACCCCGGGACAGGGGGATGAAAAACTGTTTTTT
CDR3: CASTPGQGDEKLFF

length: 11
J: TRBJ2-7
size: .
V: TRBV20-1
D: .
DNA: TGCAGTGCCCTGGACAGCTACGAGCAGTACTTC
CDR3: CSALDSYEQYF

length: 15
J: TRBJ2-1
size: .
V: TRBV5-3
D: TRBD1
DNA: TGTGCCAGAAGCTTGGAACAGGGGGCGGGGAATGAGCAGTTCTTC
CDR3: CARSLEQGAGNEQFF

length: 14
J: TRBJ2-4
size: few
V: TRBV30
D: .
DNA: TGTGCCTGGAGTGTTAGCGGAGGGGATAGCATTCAGTACTTC
CDR3: CAWSVSGGDSIQYF

length: 14
J: TRBJ2-5
size: many
V: TRBV10-3
D: .
DNA: TGTGCCATCAGTGAGGGAACTACCCAAGAGACCCAGTACTTC
CDR3: CAISEGTTQETQYF

length: 14
J: TRBJ2-7
size: .
V: TRBV5-1
D: .
DNA: TGCGCCAGCAGCTTGTCCTTAGCGGAGGGGGAGCAGTACTTC
CDR3: CASSLSLAEGEQYF

length: 13
J: TRBJ1-5
size: .
V: TRBV30
D: TRBD1
DNA: TGTGCCTGGAGTCAGGGGGGCAATCAGCCCCAGCATTTT
CDR3: CAWSQGGNQPQHF

length: 13
J: TRBJ1-1
size: .
V: TRBV29-1
D: TRBD1
DNA: TGCAGCGGCTACGGGACAGGGGACACTGAAGCTTTCTTT
CDR3: CSGYGTGDTEAFF

length: 13
J: TRBJ2-7
size: .
V: TRBV11-3
D: TRBD2
DNA: TGTGCCAGCAGTCGGGACTACTCCTACGAGCAGTACTTC
CDR3: CASSRDYSYEQYF

length: 15
J: TRBJ2-2
size: .
V: TRBV30
D: TRBD2
DNA: TGTGCCTTAACCCTAGCGGGAGTGATCACCGGGGAGCTGTTTTTT
CDR3: CALTLAGVITGELFF

length: 15
J: TRBJ2-7
size: .
V: TRBV18
D: TRBD1
DNA: TGTGCCAGCTCACCGCCGAGCAGGGGGTCCTACGAGCAGTACTTC
CDR3: CASSPPSRGSYEQYF

length: 13
J: TRBJ1-1
size: .
V: TRBV5-5
D: .
DNA: TGTGCCAGCAGTTCGTACATGAACACTGAAGCTTTCTTT
CDR3: CASSSYMNTEAFF